The T cell receptor (beta chain) described here comes from a study of blood T cells in healthy people across ages. On the study more broadly: Template switching captured about one barcoded beta molecule per two T cells.

Remarks on this clonotype: As yet, its antigen is unknown.

Findings of the study overall: The study regarded diversity estimates from one million T cells as underestimates.

Drawn from each donor were approximately 9.2 milliliters of peripheral blood. Combining a sample-barcoded 5' primer with a J-beta primer mix, a second PCR ran for roughly 7 to 11 cycles. TCRdb analysed the 5' RACE reads with MiXCR anew, one entry per CDR3 protein. Of more than 1.4 million distinct CDR3 sequences in the sample, 42% were seen once. The J segment lost 8 bases and the V segment lost 3 bases, leaving 21 bases of the junction unmatched. The CDR3 is 18 amino acids. The germline CDR1 and CDR2 sequences are MDHEN and SYDVKM. The J gene is TRBJ1-2, the V gene TRBV28, with 7 bases that match TRBD1. Sequencing was done on a sample of blood. The sequence derives from a woman aged 18-35 years in good health. CDR3 sequence: CASSFWGTLDRVGKGYTF. The CDR3, as DNA: TGTGCCAGCAGTTTCTGGGGAACACTTGACAGGGTGGGGAAAGGCTACACCTTC.